Following are 14 T cell receptor beta chains from one sample sequenced in a study of blood T cell repertoires in COVID-19. Repertoires were generated with immunoSEQ multiplex PCR, while TCRdb's copy carries only in-frame clones and drops some. The data contain approximately 300,000 clones, about 85% of them seen just once; the ten biggest clones take up 0.87%. The sequencing sample was made of peripheral blood. The receptors come from a human donor with COVID-19, enrolled during active disease. The donor label of this sample is uncertain.

The chain combines TRBV28 with TRBJ1-5; TRBD1 matches 7 bases. In germline, CDR1 is MDHEN, CDR2 SYDVKM. Germline trimming cut 3 bases from V and 0 bases from J; bases unmatched to any gene: 8. CDR3 size: 17 residues. CDR3 sequence (DNA): TGTGCCAGCAGTTTTCTCCAGGGGGAAAATAGCAATCAGCCCCAGCATTTT. Amino acid sequence: CASSFLQGENSNQPQHF.

The rearrangement links TRBV5-1 to TRBJ2-7; 9 bases align to TRBD1. J gave up 5 bases and V 3 bases, and 3 bases lay outside the gene matches. The V gene's germline CDR1 is SGHRS and CDR2 YFSETQ. The CDR3 totals 13 residues. This CDR3 reads CASSWDRADEQYF. In DNA, the CDR3 is TGCGCCAGCAGCTGGGACAGGGCCGACGAGCAGTACTTC.

This chain links TRBV3-1 (or the pseudogene TRBV3-2) with TRBJ1-1; TRBD1 matches at 7 bases. Germline CDR1 is LGHDT and CDR2 is YNNKEL (reference sequence). The CDR3 is 12 amino acids. Trimming removed 4 bases from V and 9 bases from J; junction bases left unmatched: 5. The DNA of the CDR3 is TGTGCCAGCAGCCGAGGGACAGATCAAGCTTTCTTT. This sequence encodes CASSRGTDQAFF.

The rearrangement uses TRBV2 and TRBJ2-1; D possibly corresponds to TRBD1 (6 bases). The germline CDR1 and CDR2 sequences are SNHLY and FYNNEI. V was pared by 6 bases and J by 3 bases, with 12 bases between. The CDR3 extends over 14 amino acids. CDR3 region: CASRNRENYNEQFF. The CDR3 DNA is TGTGCCAGCAGGAACAGGGAAAACTACAATGAGCAGTTCTTC.

The chain recombines TRBV9 with TRBJ1-2; the D is unclear. V shed 0 bases and J shed 7 bases, with 10 bases lying between them. The CDR3 length is 13 residues. Germline V gene lookup returns CDR1 SGDLS and CDR2 YYNGEE. CDR3 DNA sequence: TGTGCCAGCAGCGTAGAGGAGCAGCGTGGCTACACCTTC. Amino acid sequence: CASSVEEQRGYTF.

The chain carries TRBV27 and TRBJ1-2; D is unresolved. The CDR3 is 14 amino acids. Germline CDR1 is MNHEY and CDR2 is SMNVEV (reference sequence). V was pared by 5 bases and J by 2 bases, with 12 bases between. CDR3 in DNA: TGTGCCAGCAGTAGGAATGGGGAGAACTATGGCTACACCTTC. Protein product: CASSRNGENYGYTF.

The chain links TRBV19 to TRBJ1-4; no clear D. The germline V gene has CDR1 LNHDA and CDR2 SQIVND (reference sequence). The germline V and J ends were trimmed by 1 base and 8 bases, with 8 bases remaining between them. The CDR3 totals 13 residues. The CDR3 bases are TGTGCCAGTAGTATAGGCGTCTCCGAAAAACTGTTTTTT. Translating it yields CASSIGVSEKLFF.

The chain joins TRBV5-1 to TRBJ1-2; D perhaps matches TRBD1 (5 bases). Germline assignment: CDR1 SGHRS and CDR2 YFSETQ. The CDR3 has 11 residues. Trimming left V 4 bases short and J 6 bases short, with 7 bases between. The CDR3 DNA reads as TGCGCCAGCAGCGAGACAGATGGCTACACCTTC. Translating gives CASSETDGYTF.

This clone has at least ten counts. V gene TRBV11-3 combines with J gene TRBJ2-7, with D possibly matching TRBD2 (6 bases). The CDR3 covers 14 residues. The V end lost 1 base, the J end lost 2 bases, and 9 bases lay between the germline ends. The germline CDR1 and CDR2 sequences are SGHNT and YENEEA. CDR3 DNA sequence: TGTGCCAGCAGCTTAGGGGGCGGGGCCTACGAGCAGTACTTC. This encodes CASSLGGGAYEQYF.

The V call is TRBV10-2, the J call TRBJ1-1; 7 nucleotides align to TRBD1. J lost 5 bases, V lost 4 bases, and 4 bases had no gene match. The CDR3 has 13 amino acids. Germline CDR1 WSHSY, CDR2 SAAADI. The CDR3 loop reads CASSGQGETEAFF. The CDR3 DNA reads as TGCGCCAGCAGTGGACAGGGCGAGACTGAAGCTTTCTTT.

V is TRBV15 and J is TRBJ2-1; 12 bases map to TRBD2. Germline trimming cut 5 bases from V and 8 bases from J; bases unmatched to any gene: 10. CDR3 length equals 16 residues. The germline V gene encodes CDR1 LNHNV and CDR2 YYDKDF (reference sequence). CDR3 coding DNA: TGTGCCACCAGCTCACGACTAGCGGGAGTTGTCGATGAGCAGTTCTTC. This sequence encodes CATSSRLAGVVDEQFF.

This chain links TRBV7-2 with TRBJ1-3, with D possibly matching TRBD1 (6 bases). V lost 5 bases to trimming and J lost 2 bases, with 13 bases between them. CDR3 size: 15 residues. CDR1 and CDR2 (germline): SGHTA, FQGNSA. CDR3 sequence reads: CASSPSTGAGNTIYF. The DNA for the CDR3 is TGTGCCAGCAGCCCCTCGACAGGAGCTGGAAACACCATATATTTT.

The chain uses TRBV18 and TRBJ2-3; TRBD1 is a possible D gene (6 bases). The CDR3 sequence is 16 residues long. Germline V gene data show CDR1 as KGHSH and CDR2 as LQKENI. V shed 3 bases and J shed 1 base, with 14 bases lying between them. The CDR3 DNA sequence: TGTGCCAGCTCACCCCTAGGGGGATCCGGCACAGATACGCAGTATTTT. It encodes CASSPLGGSGTDTQYF.

The chain employs TRBV30 and TRBJ1-3, with a tentative D call TRBD1 (6 bases). The CDR3 has 12 residues. Trimming shortened V by 8 bases and J by 2 bases, and 10 bases separated the two germline ends. Looked up from germline, CDR1 is GTSNPN and CDR2 is SVGIG (reference sequence). The CDR3 DNA is TGTGCCCGAGGGGGAACTGGAAACACCATATATTTT. Residues: CARGGTGNTIYF.